This T cell receptor (beta chain) was profiled in a study of blood T cell repertoires in COVID-19. The CDR3 loop spans 12 amino acids. Germline CDR1 GTSNPN, CDR2 SVGIG (reference sequence). Trimming left V 3 bases short and J 5 bases short, with 10 bases between. Clones were sequenced by immunoSEQ multiplex PCR, and TCRdb holds only the in-frame ones, with some missing. Of hundreds of thousands of clones listed, 82% are singletons. This chain connects TRBV30 to TRBJ2-5; D call uncertain. The sequence came from a man aged 40-55 years who had been exposed to COVID-19. The specimen sequenced was PBMCs or T cells enriched from blood (not recorded which). The CDR3 region is CAWRRSSETQYF. As DNA, the CDR3 is TGTGCCTGGAGAAGGAGTTCGGAGACCCAGTACTTC.